Presented here are 18 T cell receptor beta chains from one specimen sequenced in a study of T cell clonotyping in hematopoietic cell transplantation. Time point noted: recipient sample about 28 days before transplant, after cytoreduction. The method was immunoSEQ multiplex PCR; TCRdb's version includes in-frame clones alone and lacks a portion of them. Of over 6,000 clones in the sample, about 91% are singletons; the top ten hold around 3.6%. Sequences were derived from peripheral blood mononuclear cells, sampled before stem cell transplant. The origin of the receptors is a man aged 30 to 39 with acute myeloid leukemia. Some clones in this sample may be carry-over from other donors' samples.

This clone was recorded once. V gene TRBV30 combines with J gene TRBJ1-2; D is perhaps TRBD1 (6 bases). Per the germline V gene, CDR1 is GTSNPN and CDR2 is SVGIG (reference sequence). The V end lost 1 base, the J end lost 13 bases, and 19 bases lay between the germline ends. This CDR3 spans 13 amino acids. The CDR3 coding sequence is TGTGCCTGGAGTGAACCCCCGGGGGCGAGCTGCACCTTC. Its protein product is CAWSEPPGASCTF.

V usage is TRBV21-1 and J usage is TRBJ2-5; TRBD1, the D gene given by the table, was not confirmed from the DNA. TRBV21-1 is termed a pseudogene. The CDR3 is 14 residues long. CDR3 protein: CASSNRGTGETQYF. The DNA of the CDR3 is TGTGCCAGCAGCAATAGGGGGACAGGCGAGACCCAGTACTTC.

The chain is built from TRBV10-3 and TRBJ1-4; 7 nucleotides agree with TRBD1. Per the germline V gene, CDR1 is ENHRY and CDR2 is SYGVKD. CDR3 length: 18 residues. The trim removed 4 bases at V and 0 bases at J, leaving 11 bases unmatched. The CDR3 loop is CAISGPPGQSATNEKLFF. Written as DNA, the CDR3 is TGTGCCATCAGTGGGCCTCCGGGACAGTCTGCAACTAATGAAAAACTGTTTTTT.

This clone appeared a few times. The V gene is TRBV6-4, the J gene TRBJ2-6; D unresolved. This CDR3 is built from 15 residues. Trimming cost V 0 bases and J 0 bases, with 3 bases left between them. Per germline, CDR1 MRHNA and CDR2 SNTAGT. As DNA, the CDR3 is TGTGCCAGCAGTGACTCGACCTCTGGGGCCAACGTCCTGACTTTC. Encoded protein: CASSDSTSGANVLTF.

The chain combines TRBV7-8 with TRBJ1-5; no firm D call. The CDR3 contains 14 residues. Looked up from germline, CDR1 is SGHVS and CDR2 is FQNEAQ. Trimming removed 5 bases from V and 2 bases from J, with 10 bases in between. The CDR3: CASSLMQGNQPQHF. DNA for the CDR3: TGTGCCAGCAGCCTTATGCAGGGCAATCAGCCCCAGCATTTT.

Worth noting for this clone: A read error may produce the germline difference seen at one junction end. This chain connects TRBV6-4 to TRBJ1-1; no firm D call. This CDR3 comprises 13 residues. The germline V gene has CDR1 MRHNA and CDR2 SNTAGT. CDR3 DNA sequence: TGTGCCAGCAGTGACAGGGAGAACGCTGAAGCTTTCTTT. This sequence encodes CASSDRENAEAFF.

V usage is TRBV4-1 and J usage is TRBJ1-2; D is possibly TRBD1 (6 bases). This CDR3 is built from 16 residues. CDR1 and CDR2 (germline): MGHRA, YSYEKL. Between the trimmed V and J ends, which lost 1 base and 8 bases, there was a span of 20 bases. In DNA, the CDR3 is TGCGCCAGCAGCCAAGGACAGGCTTTTTTATCAGGGGGCTACACCTTC. Residues: CASSQGQAFLSGGYTF.

The V call is TRBV30, the J call TRBJ1-1; 10 bases map to TRBD1. This CDR3 contains 18 residues. V trimming: 2 bases; J trimming: 5 bases; junction bases outside the gene matches: 17. Germline CDR1 is GTSNPN and CDR2 is SVGIG (reference sequence). The CDR3 region is CAWSRKRPGTGVRTEAFF. The CDR3 DNA reads as TGTGCCTGGAGTCGAAAACGTCCCGGGACAGGGGTCAGGACTGAAGCTTTCTTT. The variable domain in full, with the rest retrieved from reference TRBV30 and TRBJ1-1, is SQTIHQWPATLVQPVGSPLSLECTVEGTSNPNLYWYRQAAGRGLQLLFYSVGIGQISSEVPQNLSASRPQDRQFILSSKKLLLSDSGFYLCAWSRKRPGTGVRTEAFFGQGTRLTVV.

The chain joins TRBV4-3 to TRBJ2-3; 15 bases fit TRBD2. This CDR3 comprises 19 residues. CDR1 and CDR2 (germline): LGHNA, YSLEER. V was pared by 0 bases and J by 4 bases, with 8 bases of the junction left unmatched. Here the CDR3 reads CASSQDPGLAGGWSDTQYF. CDR3 bases: TGCGCCAGCAGCCAAGACCCGGGACTAGCGGGAGGATGGTCAGATACGCAGTATTTT.

The chain joins TRBV29-1 to TRBJ1-2, with D uncertain. Germline V gene sequence: CDR1 SQVTM, CDR2 ANQGSEA. The CDR3 has 17 residues. Trimming pared 8 bases from V and 4 bases from J, leaving 29 bases between. The CDR3 region is CSLIPPREAPRGYGYTF. CDR3 sequence (DNA): TGCAGCCTCATCCCTCCTCGGGAGGCTCCCCGGGGCTATGGCTACACCTTC.

On this clone itself: At one of its ends the junction is not consistent with the germline gene, which may arise from a read error. The V gene is TRBV10-3, the J gene TRBJ2-7; 11 bases match TRBD2. The CDR3 totals 15 residues. CDR1 and CDR2 from the germline V gene are ENHRY and SYGVKD. The CDR3 bases are TGTGCCATCAGGACAGGGACTAGCGGCACCTACAAGCAGTACTTC. It is translated as CAIRTGTSGTYKQYF.

The rearrangement uses TRBV29-1 and TRBJ2-4, with unresolved D. Germline loops: CDR1 SQVTM, CDR2 ANQGSEA. CDR3 length: 10 amino acids. V lost 6 bases, J lost 8 bases, and 8 bases lay in between. As DNA, the CDR3 is TGCAGCGTCCGTCAGGACATTCAGTACTTC. The encoded protein is CSVRQDIQYF.

The chain joins TRBV7-2 to TRBJ2-5, with 11 bases that match TRBD2. The germline gives CDR1 SGHTA, CDR2 FQGNSA. After removal of 0 bases from V and 2 bases from J, the junction contained 8 bases not matched to a gene. The CDR3 is 18 residues long. The CDR3 is CASSLAALLAGVQETQYF. Here the CDR3 DNA reads TGTGCCAGCAGCTTAGCCGCTTTACTAGCGGGAGTTCAAGAGACCCAGTACTTC.

On this clone: Other nucleotide sequences in the sample specify the same CDR3. This sequence joins TRBV2 and TRBJ2-7; a weak D match, TRBD2 (5 bases). CDR3 length: 16 residues. Trimming shortened V by 2 bases and J by 0 bases, and 14 bases separated the two germline ends. CDR1 and CDR2 from the germline V gene are SNHLY and FYNNEI. The CDR3 is CASSEMEEEGSYEQYF. CDR3 coding DNA: TGTGCCAGCAGTGAAATGGAGGAAGAGGGCTCCTACGAGCAGTACTTC.

This rearrangement joins TRBV27 to TRBJ1-1, with TRBD1 matching 7 bases. Germline values: CDR1 MNHEY, CDR2 SMNVEV (reference sequence). This CDR3 contains 15 residues. With V trimmed by 3 bases and J by 4 bases, 8 bases remained unmatched. Here the CDR3 DNA reads TGTGCCAGCAGTTTTAAGGTAGGGACAGCCACTGAAGCTTTCTTT. It is translated as CASSFKVGTATEAFF.

A few counts support this clone. The chain couples TRBV5-6 to TRBJ1-1, with D hard to call. Germline CDR1 SGHDT, CDR2 YYEEEE. This CDR3 spans 11 amino acids. With 5 bases removed from V and 5 bases from J, the gap between germline ends came to 7 bases. The CDR3 loop reads CASRRGTEAFF. The CDR3 coding sequence is TGTGCCAGCAGGAGAGGGACTGAAGCTTTCTTT.

The chain couples TRBV4-3 to TRBJ1-4; no clear D gene. The CDR3 contains 16 residues. Trimming stripped 0 bases from V and 7 bases from J, with 15 bases between. Germline V gene sequence: CDR1 LGHNA, CDR2 YSLEER. The CDR3 DNA reads as TGCGCCAGCAGCCAAGATCTACGGGGTAAGGGTGAAAAACTGTTTTTT. Amino acids: CASSQDLRGKGEKLFF.

V usage is TRBV5-6 and J usage is TRBJ1-1; TRBD1 is a possible D gene (5 bases). The CDR3 has 12 residues. Germline CDR1 and CDR2: SGHDT and YYEEEE. V was pared by 7 bases and J by 8 bases, with 15 bases between. The chain's CDR3 is CASESRGGEAFF. DNA of the CDR3: TGTGCCAGCGAAAGCCGCGGGGGGGAAGCTTTCTTT. The full variable domain, in which reference TRBV5-6 and TRBJ1-1 provide the parts outside the CDR3, is DAGVTQSPTHLIKTRGQQVTLRCSPKSGHDTVSWYQQALGQGPQFIFQYYEEEERQRGNFPDRFSGHQFPNYSSELNVNALLLGDSALYLCASESRGGEAFFGQGTRLTVV.